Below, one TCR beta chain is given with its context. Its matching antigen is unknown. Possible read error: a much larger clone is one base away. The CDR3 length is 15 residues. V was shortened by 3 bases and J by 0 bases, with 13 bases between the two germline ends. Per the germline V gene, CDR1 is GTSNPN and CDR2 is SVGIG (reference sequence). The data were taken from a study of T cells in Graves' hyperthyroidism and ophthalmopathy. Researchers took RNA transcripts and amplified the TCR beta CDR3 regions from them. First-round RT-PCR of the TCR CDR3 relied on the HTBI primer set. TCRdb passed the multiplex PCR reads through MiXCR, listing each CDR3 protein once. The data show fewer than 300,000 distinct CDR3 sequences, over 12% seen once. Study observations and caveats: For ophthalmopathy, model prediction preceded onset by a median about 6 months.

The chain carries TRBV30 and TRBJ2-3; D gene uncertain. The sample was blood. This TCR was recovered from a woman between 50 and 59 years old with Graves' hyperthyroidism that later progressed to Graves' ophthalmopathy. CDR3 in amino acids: CAWSETYFSTDTQYF. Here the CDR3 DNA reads TGTGCCTGGAGCGAAACTTACTTTAGCACAGATACGCAGTATTTT.